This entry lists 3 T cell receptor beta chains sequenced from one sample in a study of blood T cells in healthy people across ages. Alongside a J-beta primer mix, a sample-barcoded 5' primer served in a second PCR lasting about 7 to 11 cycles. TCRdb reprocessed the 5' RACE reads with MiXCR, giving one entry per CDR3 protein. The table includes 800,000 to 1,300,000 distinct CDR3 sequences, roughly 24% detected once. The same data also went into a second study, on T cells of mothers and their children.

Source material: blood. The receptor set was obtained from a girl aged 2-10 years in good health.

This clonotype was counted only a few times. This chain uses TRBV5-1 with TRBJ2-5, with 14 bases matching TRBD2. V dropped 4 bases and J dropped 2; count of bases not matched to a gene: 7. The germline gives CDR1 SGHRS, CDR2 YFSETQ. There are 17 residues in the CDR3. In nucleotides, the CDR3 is TGCGCCAGCAGCACCGGAAGGACTAGCGGGGGGCAAGAGACCCAGTACTTC. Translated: CASSTGRTSGGQETQYF.

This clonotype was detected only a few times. This CDR3 reads CSVLAGVGETQYF. CDR3 nucleotides: TGCAGCGTTCTAGCGGGGGTAGGGGAGACCCAGTACTTC. The rearrangement uses TRBV29-1 and TRBJ2-5; 10 positions match TRBD2. This CDR3 has 13 amino acids. In germline, CDR1 is SQVTM, CDR2 ANQGSEA. Trimming cost V 5 bases and J 5 bases; bases outside gene matches: 5. Looking up the rest from reference TRBV29-1 and TRBJ2-5 gives the full variable domain: SAVISQKPSRDICQRGTSLTIQCQVDSQVTMMFWYRQQPGQSLTLIATANQGSEATYESGFVIDKFPISRPNLTFSTLTVSNMSPEDSSIYLCSVLAGVGETQYFGPGTRLLVL.

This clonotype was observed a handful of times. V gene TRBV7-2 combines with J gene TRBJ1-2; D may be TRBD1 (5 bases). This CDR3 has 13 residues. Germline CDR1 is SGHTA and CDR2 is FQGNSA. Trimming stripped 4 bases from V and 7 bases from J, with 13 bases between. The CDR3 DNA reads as TGTGCCAGCAGCTCGAATACTGGGGGTGGCTACACCTTC. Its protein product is CASSSNTGGGYTF.